The clone carrying this TCR beta chain came up a few times. As yet, its antigen is unknown. The entry originates in a study of T-cell memory formation after mild COVID-19. Trimming left V 5 bases short and J 4 bases short, with 14 bases between. This CDR3 is built from 14 residues. Broader study findings: Later expanders leaned CD4+, whereas clones that contracted between day 15 and 85 were balanced CD4/CD8. Clones which contracted sat mainly in CM and EM if CD4+, and in EMRA if CD8+.

From 5'RACE with constant-segment primers came TCR alpha and TCR beta cDNA libraries that carried sample barcodes and UMIs. MiXCR, run by TCRdb on the 5' RACE reads, gives a single entry per CDR3 protein. Of just over 200,000 distinct CDR3 sequences in the sample, approximately 10% are singletons; the top ten hold 3.5%. The chain has TRBV12-3 or TRBV12-4 and TRBJ1-1; D perhaps matches TRBD1 (6 bases). This TCR was recovered from a man between 18 and 35 years old who had mild COVID-19 (a few samples of this study predate the infection). Cell type and time point are not known. Sequencing was carried out using PBMCs or a T cell subset sorted from them (not recorded which). The CDR3 coding sequence is TGTGCCAGCAGTAGAGAACAGGGAGGCACTGAAGCTTTCTTT. This gives the protein CASSREQGGTEAFF.